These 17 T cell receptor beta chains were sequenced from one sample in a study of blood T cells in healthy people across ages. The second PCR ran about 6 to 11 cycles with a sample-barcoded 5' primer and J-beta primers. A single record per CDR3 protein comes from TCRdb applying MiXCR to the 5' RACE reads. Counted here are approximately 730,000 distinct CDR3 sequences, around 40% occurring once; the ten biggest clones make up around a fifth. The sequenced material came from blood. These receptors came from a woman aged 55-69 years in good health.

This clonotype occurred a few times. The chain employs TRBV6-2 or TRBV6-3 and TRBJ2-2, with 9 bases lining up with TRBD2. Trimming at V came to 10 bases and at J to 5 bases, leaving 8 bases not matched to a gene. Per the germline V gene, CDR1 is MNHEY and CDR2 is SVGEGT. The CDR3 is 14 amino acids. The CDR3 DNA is TGTGCCACCCAGGGACTAGCCTCAACCGGGGAGCTGTTTTTT. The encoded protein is CATQGLASTGELFF.

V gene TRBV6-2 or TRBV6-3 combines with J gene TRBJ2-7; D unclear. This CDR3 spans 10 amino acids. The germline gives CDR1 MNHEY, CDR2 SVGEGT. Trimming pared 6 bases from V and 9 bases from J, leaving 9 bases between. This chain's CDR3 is CASRGYVQYF. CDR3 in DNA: TGTGCCAGCAGAGGGTATGTGCAGTACTTC.

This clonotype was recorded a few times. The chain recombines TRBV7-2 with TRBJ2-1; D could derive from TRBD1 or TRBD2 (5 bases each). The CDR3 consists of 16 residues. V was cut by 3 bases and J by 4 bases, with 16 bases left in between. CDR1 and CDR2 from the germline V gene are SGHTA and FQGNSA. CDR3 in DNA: TGTGCCAGCAGCTTCGTCCCGGGACCCGCTTACAATGAGCAGTTCTTC. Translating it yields CASSFVPGPAYNEQFF.

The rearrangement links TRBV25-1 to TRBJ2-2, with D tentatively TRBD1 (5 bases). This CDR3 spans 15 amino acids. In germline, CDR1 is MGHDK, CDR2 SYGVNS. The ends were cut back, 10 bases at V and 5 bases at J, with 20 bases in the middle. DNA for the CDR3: TGTGCCACCCGGAGACAAGGGGAAGGAACCGGGGAGCTGTTTTTT. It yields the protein CATRRQGEGTGELFF.

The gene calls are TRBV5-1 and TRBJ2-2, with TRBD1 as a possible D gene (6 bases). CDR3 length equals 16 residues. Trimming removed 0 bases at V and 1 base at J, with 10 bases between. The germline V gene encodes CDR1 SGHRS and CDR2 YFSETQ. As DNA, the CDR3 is TGCGCCAGCAGCTTGGTCGGGACACGGAACACCGGGGAGCTGTTTTTT. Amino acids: CASSLVGTRNTGELFF.

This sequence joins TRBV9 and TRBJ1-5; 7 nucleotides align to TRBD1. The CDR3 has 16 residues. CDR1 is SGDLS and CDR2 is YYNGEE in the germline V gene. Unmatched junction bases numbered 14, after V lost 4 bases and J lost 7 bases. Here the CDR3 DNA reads TGTGCCAGCAGCCGAGGACAGGCGCCGGGAGCGCAGCCCCAGCATTTT. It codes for CASSRGQAPGAQPQHF.

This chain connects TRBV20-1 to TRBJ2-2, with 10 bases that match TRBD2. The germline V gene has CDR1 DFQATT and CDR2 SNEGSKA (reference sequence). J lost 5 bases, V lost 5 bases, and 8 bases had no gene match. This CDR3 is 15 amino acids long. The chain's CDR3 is CSAGRLAGETGELFF. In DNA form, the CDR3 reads TGCAGTGCTGGGAGGCTAGCGGGAGAAACCGGGGAGCTGTTTTTT.

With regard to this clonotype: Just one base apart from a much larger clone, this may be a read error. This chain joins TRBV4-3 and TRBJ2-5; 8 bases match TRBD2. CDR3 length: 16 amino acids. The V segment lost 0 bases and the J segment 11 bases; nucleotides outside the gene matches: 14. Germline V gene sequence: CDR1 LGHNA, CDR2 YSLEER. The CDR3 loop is CASSQDISGSVREQYF. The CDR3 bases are TGCGCCAGCAGCCAAGATATCAGCGGGAGTGTGCGTGAGCAGTACTTC.

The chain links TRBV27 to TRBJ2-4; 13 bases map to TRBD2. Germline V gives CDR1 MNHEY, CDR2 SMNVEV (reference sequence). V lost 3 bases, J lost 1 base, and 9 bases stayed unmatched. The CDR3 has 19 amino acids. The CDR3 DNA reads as TGTGCCAGCAGTTTGAGGGGACTAGCGGGGTCGGGCGCCAAAAACATTCAGTACTTC. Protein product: CASSLRGLAGSGAKNIQYF.

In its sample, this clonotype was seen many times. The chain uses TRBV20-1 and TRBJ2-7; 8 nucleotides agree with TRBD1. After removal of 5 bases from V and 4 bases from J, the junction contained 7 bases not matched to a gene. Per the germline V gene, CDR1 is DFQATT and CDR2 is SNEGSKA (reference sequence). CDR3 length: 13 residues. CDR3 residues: CSAQRTGRYEQYF. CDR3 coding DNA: TGCAGTGCTCAACGGACAGGGAGGTACGAGCAGTACTTC.

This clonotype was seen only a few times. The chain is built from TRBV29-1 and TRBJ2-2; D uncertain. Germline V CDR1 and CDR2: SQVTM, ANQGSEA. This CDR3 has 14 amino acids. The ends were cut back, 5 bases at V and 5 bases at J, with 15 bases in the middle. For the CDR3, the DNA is TGCAGCGTTAGTAGGACCGAGATGACCGGGGAGCTGTTTTTT. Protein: CSVSRTEMTGELFF.

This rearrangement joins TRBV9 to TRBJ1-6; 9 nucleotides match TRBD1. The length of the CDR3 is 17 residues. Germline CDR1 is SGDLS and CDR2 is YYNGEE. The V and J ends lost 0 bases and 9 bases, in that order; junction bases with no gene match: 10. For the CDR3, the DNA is TGTGCCAGCAGCGTAGATGGACAGGGGTTTTTAGGTTCACCCCTCCACTTT. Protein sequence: CASSVDGQGFLGSPLHF.

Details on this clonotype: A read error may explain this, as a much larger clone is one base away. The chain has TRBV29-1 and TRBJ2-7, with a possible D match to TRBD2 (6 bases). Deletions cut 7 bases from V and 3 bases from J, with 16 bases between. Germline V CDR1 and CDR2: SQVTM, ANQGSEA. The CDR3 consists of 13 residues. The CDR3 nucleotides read TGCAGCGGGTCGGGACGGGGGAACTACGAGCAGTACTTC. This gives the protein CSGSGRGNYEQYF.

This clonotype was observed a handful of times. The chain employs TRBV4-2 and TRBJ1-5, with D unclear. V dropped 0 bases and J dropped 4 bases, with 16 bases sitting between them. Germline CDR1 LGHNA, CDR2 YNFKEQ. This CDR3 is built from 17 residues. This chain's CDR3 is CASSQEIGYGVNQPQHF. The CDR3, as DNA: TGTGCCAGCAGCCAAGAGATCGGGTACGGAGTTAATCAGCCCCAGCATTTT.

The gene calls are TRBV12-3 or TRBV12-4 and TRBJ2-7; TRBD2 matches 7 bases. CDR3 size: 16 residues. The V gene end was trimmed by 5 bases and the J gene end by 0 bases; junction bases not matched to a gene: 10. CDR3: CASSTPSGRPSYEQYF. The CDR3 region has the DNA TGTGCCAGCAGTACCCCTAGCGGACGACCCTCCTACGAGCAGTACTTC.

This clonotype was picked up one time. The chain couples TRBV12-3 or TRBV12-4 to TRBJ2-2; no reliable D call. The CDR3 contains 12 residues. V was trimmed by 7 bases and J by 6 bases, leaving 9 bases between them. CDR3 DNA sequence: TGTGCCAGCACCCAGCCTCCCGGGGAGCTGTTTTTT. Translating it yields CASTQPPGELFF.

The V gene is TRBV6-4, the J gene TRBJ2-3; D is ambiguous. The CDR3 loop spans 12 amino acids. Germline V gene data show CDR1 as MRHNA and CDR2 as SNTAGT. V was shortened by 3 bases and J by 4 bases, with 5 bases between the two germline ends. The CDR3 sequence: CASSENADTQYF. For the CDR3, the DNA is TGTGCCAGCAGTGAAAACGCAGATACGCAGTATTTT.